This T cell receptor (beta chain) was identified during a study of T cell repertoires in cytomegalovirus infection. Study summary: Carrying CMV and the relevant HLA type showed in public TCR beta signatures.

Overall study results and limits: The study identified carriers of CMV plus the relevant HLA from cumulative public TCR beta family frequency.

TCRdb itself ran the reads through MiXCR, one entry per CDR3 protein. Seen here are over 450,000 distinct CDR3 sequences, about 11% observed once, and the top ten hold roughly 10%. This clonotype has just a few counts. The antigen is unknown. The CDR3 is 9 residues long. V was cut by 7 bases and J by 10 bases, with 5 bases left in between. Germline CDR1 KGHDR, CDR2 SFDVKD. The sample consisted of PBMCs. The clonotype comes from a human donor in good health (CMV status not recorded). Some clones in this sample may be carry-over from other donors' samples. The chain recombines TRBV24-1 with TRBJ2-3; no clear D gene. The CDR3 DNA reads TGTGCCACCAGAGGATCGCAGTATTTT. It encodes CATRGSQYF.